This T cell receptor (beta chain) was sequenced for a study of vaccination effects on CD4 cells after COVID-19. Study outcomes and limitations: Vaccine- and infection-induced clones showed marked clonal contraction late following vaccination.

Profiled with immunoSEQ multiplex PCR; TCRdb holds only in-frame clones, not every one. The sample shows 25,000 to 35,000 clones, approximately 61% of them seen only once. Points on this clone: Its specificity is unknown.

The CDR3 totals 15 residues. Trimming stripped 0 bases from V and 5 bases from J, with 11 bases between. Germline V CDR1 and CDR2: MNHEY, SVGAGI. ViraFEST expansion of antigen-specific CD4+ T cells with viral peptide pools preceded sequencing. Subsequent to 10 days of culture, CD4+ T cells were isolated. Cultures used 2 million to 2.5 million PBMC per well, roughly 11 IU/ml IL-2 and 10 ug/ml peptides. IL-2 medium was substituted for half the medium on days 3 and 7. The TCR comes from a human donor who received a COVID-19 vaccine. The rearrangement links TRBV6-5 to TRBJ1-5; possible D gene TRBD1, 6 bases. This material consisted of CD4+ T cells from PBMCs cultured with HCoV-229E spike peptides, taken before COVID-19 vaccination. This CDR3 reads CASSYSTGTHQPQHF. The CDR3 nucleotides read TGTGCCAGCAGTTACTCCACCGGGACACATCAGCCCCAGCATTTT.